The next 21 T cell receptor beta chains were all read from a single sample in a study of blood T cell repertoires in COVID-19. Clones were sequenced by immunoSEQ multiplex PCR, and TCRdb holds only the in-frame ones, with some missing. The data hold under 350,000 clones, with 86% observed a single time. Specimen: PBMCs or T cells enriched from blood (not recorded which). All receptors derive from a woman in her 40s with acute COVID-19.

The chain joins TRBV7-9 to TRBJ2-7, with no clear D. CDR3 length: 14 residues. The V and J ends lost 5 bases and 2 bases respectively, with 13 bases between them. Germline CDR1 and CDR2: SEHNR and FQNEAQ (reference sequence). CDR3 residues: CASSKSTKTYEQYF. CDR3 bases: TGTGCCAGCAGCAAGTCCACTAAGACCTACGAGCAGTACTTC.

On this clone: One end of the junction is discordant with germline, which a read error may explain. The V call is TRBV6-2 or TRBV6-3, the J call TRBJ2-7; TRBD2 matches at 12 bases. The CDR3 has 15 residues. Germline CDR1 reads MNHEY; CDR2 reads SVGEGT. The CDR3 DNA reads as TGTGCCAGCAGTGACTCTAGCGGGAGGGCCTACGAGCAGTACTTC. Residues: CASSDSSGRAYEQYF.

V is TRBV9 and J is TRBJ2-3; 7 bases align to TRBD1. With 3 bases clipped from V and 4 bases from J, the junction kept 11 bases outside the gene matches. The germline CDR1 and CDR2 sequences are SGDLS and YYNGEE. The length of the CDR3 is 16 residues. The CDR3 DNA sequence: TGTGCCAGCAGCGCCGTGACAGGGATAGTCGCAGATACGCAGTATTTT. Amino acid sequence: CASSAVTGIVADTQYF.

This clone occurred a few times. The rearrangement uses TRBV9 and TRBJ2-1; 10 positions agree with TRBD1. Germline CDR1 is SGDLS and CDR2 is YYNGEE. V shed 3 bases, J shed 2 bases, and the junction held 5 bases outside the gene matches. There are 16 residues in the CDR3. The CDR3 spells CASSGRDRGTYNEQFF. The CDR3 DNA sequence: TGTGCCAGCAGCGGCCGGGACAGGGGTACCTACAATGAGCAGTTCTTC.

This clone was found once. The genes are TRBV18 and TRBJ2-7, with TRBD1 matching over 8 bases. CDR1 is KGHSH and CDR2 is LQKENI in the germline V gene. V was clipped by 3 bases and J by 2 bases; unmatched bases: 6. CDR3 length: 15 residues. CDR3 amino acids: CASSPGQGAAYEQYF. CDR3 coding DNA: TGTGCCAGCTCACCTGGACAGGGAGCAGCCTACGAGCAGTACTTC.

This clone was detected a few times. The chain links TRBV24-1 to TRBJ2-3; 12 bases match TRBD2. The CDR3 has 17 residues. The germline gives CDR1 KGHDR, CDR2 SFDVKD. Trimming at V came to 8 bases and at J to 0 bases, leaving 8 bases not matched to a gene. As DNA, the CDR3 is TGTGCCACCAAAGGGACTAGCGGGCCACTGAGCACAGATACGCAGTATTTT. Its translation: CATKGTSGPLSTDTQYF.

This chain uses TRBV5-6 with TRBJ1-2; D perhaps matches TRBD1 (5 bases). The CDR3 runs to 17 residues. CDR1 SGHDT and CDR2 YYEEEE come from the germline V gene. V was clipped by 0 bases and J by 2 bases, with 17 bases between them. CDR3 nucleotides: TGTGCCAGCAGCTTGGGACAGCAAGGACCTATGAACTATGGCTACACCTTC. This codes for CASSLGQQGPMNYGYTF.

Regarding this clone: The junction departs from the called germline gene at one end, perhaps through a read error. This CDR3 reads CASSLGGLGLHF. CDR3 nucleotide sequence: TGTGCCAGCAGTTTAGGCGGACTGGGTCTGCACTTC. The J gene is TRBJ2-7, the V gene TRBV28, with D possibly matching TRBD2 (5 bases). The CDR3 consists of 12 residues. Germline V gene lookup returns CDR1 MDHEN and CDR2 SYDVKM.

The chain couples TRBV11-2 to TRBJ1-1; 8 bases map to TRBD1. CDR1 and CDR2 (germline): SGHAT, FQNNGV. V lost 4 bases to trimming and J lost 4 bases; unmatched junction nucleotides: 8. The CDR3 is 15 amino acids. The CDR3 sequence: CASSSQGAGVTEAFF. CDR3 in DNA: TGTGCCAGCAGCTCTCAGGGGGCAGGGGTCACTGAAGCTTTCTTT.

The chain is built from TRBV19 and TRBJ2-7; 8 bases map to TRBD2. The germline V gene encodes CDR1 LNHDA and CDR2 SQIVND (reference sequence). With 3 bases clipped from V and 2 bases from J, the junction kept 15 bases outside the gene matches. This CDR3 has 18 residues. The CDR3 sequence: CASSMRSPLAGSPYEQYF. CDR3 DNA: TGTGCCAGTAGTATGCGATCACCCTTAGCGGGAAGTCCCTACGAGCAGTACTTC. Full variable domain (rest looked up from reference TRBV19 and TRBJ2-7): DGGITQSPKYLFRKEGQNVTLSCEQNLNHDAMYWYRQDPGQGLRLIYYSQIVNDFQKGDIAEGYSVSREKKESFPLTVTSAQKNPTAFYLCASSMRSPLAGSPYEQYFGPGTRLTVT.

The J gene is TRBJ2-7, the V gene TRBV4-3, with D tentatively TRBD1 (6 bases). Germline CDR1 is LGHNA and CDR2 is YSLEER. CDR3 length: 15 residues. V was cut by 0 bases and J by 0 bases, with 9 bases left in between. CDR3 region: CASSQDQGLSYEQYF. DNA of the CDR3: TGCGCCAGCAGCCAAGATCAGGGGCTCTCCTACGAGCAGTACTTC.

The chain joins TRBV15 to TRBJ2-1; D is possibly TRBD2 (5 bases). Germline V gene sequence: CDR1 LNHNV, CDR2 YYDKDF (reference sequence). This CDR3 region has 15 residues. Between the trimmed V and J ends, which lost 1 base and 1 base, there was a span of 8 bases. Written as DNA, the CDR3 is TGTGCCACCAGCAGAGGGACTGGTTCCTACAATGAGCAGTTCTTC. It codes for CATSRGTGSYNEQFF.

The chain's CDR3 is CASSRWEAHGETQYF. CDR3 in DNA: TGTGCCAGCAGCCGGTGGGAGGCCCATGGCGAGACCCAGTACTTC. The chain uses TRBV9 and TRBJ2-5; possible D gene TRBD2, 6 bases. Between the trimmed V and J ends, which lost 4 bases and 5 bases, there was a span of 18 bases. The CDR3 length is 15 residues. Looked up from germline, CDR1 is SGDLS and CDR2 is YYNGEE.

This clone was found once. This rearrangement joins TRBV5-1 to TRBJ2-2; D gene uncertain. V lost 0 bases to trimming and J lost 6 bases, with 6 bases between them. Germline values: CDR1 SGHRS, CDR2 YFSETQ. The CDR3 totals 13 residues. The CDR3 DNA sequence: TGCGCCAGCAGCTTGGAAGCCGCCGGGGAGCTGTTTTTT. It encodes CASSLEAAGELFF. Combining the CDR3 with reference TRBV5-1 and TRBJ2-2 gives the whole variable domain KAGVTQTPRYLIKTRGQQVTLSCSPISGHRSVSWYQQTPGQGLQFLFEYFSETQRNKGNFPGRFSGRQFSNSRSEMNVSTLELGDSALYLCASSLEAAGELFFGEGSRLTVL.

V gene TRBV6-5 combines with J gene TRBJ2-7; TRBD1 is a possible D gene (6 bases). The CDR3 runs 15 residues. Germline CDR1 is MNHEY and CDR2 is SVGAGI. Trimming pared 0 bases from V and 6 bases from J, leaving 15 bases between. This CDR3 reads CASSYSSRGVGEQYF. Here the CDR3 DNA reads TGTGCCAGCAGTTACTCTTCCAGGGGTGTTGGCGAGCAGTACTTC.

The chain joins TRBV18 to TRBJ2-7; D possibly corresponds to TRBD2 (6 bases). This CDR3 contains 14 residues. Deletions cut 5 bases from V and 7 bases from J, with 18 bases between. Looked up from germline, CDR1 is KGHSH and CDR2 is LQKENI. CDR3 nucleotides: TGTGCCAGCTCAACCACGGAGGGTTTGATGGAGCAGTACTTC. It specifies CASSTTEGLMEQYF.

The J gene is TRBJ1-6, the V gene TRBV19; D is unresolved. The V end lost 1 base, the J end lost 11 bases, and 21 bases lay between the germline ends. The CDR3 sequence is 17 residues long. The germline gives CDR1 LNHDA, CDR2 SQIVND (reference sequence). The CDR3 spells CASSIAEGKLYRTPLHF. Written as DNA, the CDR3 is TGTGCCAGTAGTATAGCCGAGGGAAAGCTCTATCGGACACCCCTCCACTTT. Filled out from reference TRBV19 and TRBJ1-6, the complete variable domain reads DGGITQSPKYLFRKEGQNVTLSCEQNLNHDAMYWYRQDPGQGLRLIYYSQIVNDFQKGDIAEGYSVSREKKESFPLTVTSAQKNPTAFYLCASSIAEGKLYRTPLHFGNGTRLTVT.

This chain joins TRBV9 and TRBJ1-6, with 11 bases lining up with TRBD1. CDR1 SGDLS and CDR2 YYNGEE come from the germline V gene. The CDR3 totals 16 residues. V trimming: 4 bases; J trimming: 10 bases; junction bases outside the gene matches: 10. CDR3 DNA: TGTGCCAGCAGCCCTTCCCCGGGACAGGGGGGGTCACCCCTCCACTTT. This translates into CASSPSPGQGGSPLHF.

The chain couples TRBV7-2 to TRBJ1-5; TRBD1 might be the D (6 bases). Per germline, CDR1 SGHTA and CDR2 FQGNSA. Trimming removed 2 bases from V and 4 bases from J, with 12 bases in between. This CDR3 is 15 amino acids long. This CDR3 reads CASSLSQGRNQPQHF. The CDR3 DNA is TGTGCCAGCAGCTTATCCCAGGGGAGAAATCAGCCCCAGCATTTT. Drawing the rest from reference TRBV7-2 and TRBJ1-5, the complete variable domain is GAGVSQSPSNKVTEKGKDVELRCDPISGHTALYWYRQSLGQGLEFLIYFQGNSAPDKSGLPSDRFSAERTGGSVSTLTIQRTQQEDSAVYLCASSLSQGRNQPQHFGDGTRLSIL.

This chain connects TRBV7-2 to TRBJ2-3, with 7 bases fitting TRBD1. V shed 7 bases, J shed 0 bases, and the junction held 7 bases outside the gene matches. This CDR3 is built from 15 residues. Per the germline V gene, CDR1 is SGHTA and CDR2 is FQGNSA. The DNA for the CDR3 is TGTGCCAGCACCAAGATGGGACAGAGCACAGATACGCAGTATTTT. It yields the protein CASTKMGQSTDTQYF.

The genes are TRBV7-7 and TRBJ2-1; D is perhaps TRBD2 (6 bases). Deletions cut 5 bases from V and 2 bases from J, with 13 bases between. The CDR3 length is 15 residues. Germline values: CDR1 SSHAT, CDR2 FNYEAQ (reference sequence). The CDR3 loop is CASSPAAGTYNEQFF. CDR3 bases: TGTGCCAGCAGCCCCGCGGCGGGGACCTACAATGAGCAGTTCTTC.